A single sample is the source of the 3 T cell receptor beta chains below, sequenced in a study of T cells after yellow fever vaccination. MiXCR, applied by TCRdb to the 5' RACE reads, yields one record per CDR3 protein. The sample has about 340,000 distinct CDR3 sequences; around 3.9% are singletons. This specimen consisted of PBMCs, obtained 5 days after the yellow fever booster vaccination. Every receptor here comes from a man aged 18 to 30 who received the YFV17D yellow fever vaccine.

This clonotype was found a few times. The gene calls are TRBV6-1 and TRBJ1-4; maybe TRBD1 (6 bases). This CDR3 region has 13 residues. The germline V and J ends were trimmed by 4 bases and 6 bases, with 9 bases remaining between them. Germline V CDR1 and CDR2: MNHNS, SASEGT. CDR3 region: CASSVDSHEKLFF. Here the CDR3 DNA reads TGTGCCAGCAGTGTGGACAGCCATGAAAAACTGTTTTTT.

This clonotype was observed many times. This chain links TRBV5-1 with TRBJ2-5, with D unresolved. The V and J ends lost 0 bases and 2 bases respectively, with 5 bases between them. Germline CDR1 is SGHRS and CDR2 is YFSETQ. The CDR3 runs to 13 residues. CDR3: CASSLDRQETQYF. The CDR3 bases are TGCGCCAGCAGCTTGGATAGGCAAGAGACCCAGTACTTC.

This clonotype was counted many times. The V and J genes are TRBV6-5 and TRBJ2-3, with a tentative D call TRBD2 (5 bases). Germline CDR1 is MNHEY and CDR2 is SVGAGI. The V and J ends lost 0 bases and 4 bases respectively, with 17 bases between them. The CDR3 is made up of 17 amino acids. CDR3 coding DNA: TGTGCCAGCAGTTACTCGAATCCCGGGGTCTTCCCAGATACGCAGTATTTT. Translating gives CASSYSNPGVFPDTQYF.